This T cell receptor beta chain is drawn from a study of early T cells in non-severe SARS-CoV-2 infection. Trimming took off 5 bases at V and 4 bases at J, with 12 bases between the two ends. The germline V gene encodes CDR1 LNHDA and CDR2 SQIVND (reference sequence). The CDR3 sequence is 14 residues long. This clonotype was recorded many times. What it recognizes is unknown. The TCR library protocol was used to attach unique molecular identifiers. These identifiers were attached to individual cDNA molecules. TCRdb re-derived calls from the 5' RACE reads in MiXCR, one entry per CDR3 protein. This sample has over 70,000 distinct CDR3 sequences; approximately 14% occur once, and the top ten carry 6.5% to 9%. Points from the study as a whole: In VDJdb matching, anti-spike CD8 responses were favored while private and CD4 specificities went missing.

The TCR sequence derives from an adult who was a healthcare worker with PCR-confirmed SARS-CoV-2 infection or an uninfected control (not recorded which). This sequence joins TRBV19 and TRBJ1-5; D is ambiguous. Sequenced input: whole blood. The CDR3: CASSPVRGNQPQHF. The CDR3 coding sequence is TGTGCCAGTAGTCCCGTAAGAGGAAATCAGCCCCAGCATTTT.